Shown below are 29 T cell receptor beta chains from a single sample sequenced in a study of human T cells and chemical hapten exposure. The study's library attached unique molecular identifiers to single cDNA molecules. TCRdb reprocessed the reads via MiXCR and lists one record per CDR3 protein. This sample has about 120,000 distinct CDR3 sequences, with around 8.5% found just once. Unfractionated whole blood was the source from which total RNA was extracted. Sequenced input: whole blood. The source is a human donor in good health. Some clones in this sample may be carry-over from other donors' samples.

This clonotype has a count of ten or more. This chain joins TRBV27 and TRBJ1-1; maybe TRBD1 (5 bases). Germline V gene data show CDR1 as MNHEY and CDR2 as SMNVEV (reference sequence). Trimming took 3 bases from V and 4 from J, leaving 12 bases between them. The CDR3 spans 14 residues. The CDR3 bases are TGTGCCAGCAGTTTCCTAAGGGGAGGCACTGAAGCTTTCTTT. This codes for CASSFLRGGTEAFF.

This clonotype was observed a few times. V and J are TRBV12-3 or TRBV12-4 and TRBJ2-1; D not certain. CDR3 length: 11 residues. Trimming took off 6 bases at V and 6 bases at J, with 6 bases between the two ends. In nucleotides, the CDR3 is TGTGCCAGCAGCGTAACCAATGAGCAGTTCTTC. Translation gives CASSVTNEQFF.

This clonotype was detected a few times. The rearrangement uses TRBV18 and TRBJ1-3; D is possibly TRBD1 (6 bases). Germline V gene sequence: CDR1 KGHSH, CDR2 LQKENI. The CDR3 length is 14 residues. Trimming cost V 5 bases and J 4 bases, with 12 bases left between them. The CDR3 reads CASSSRTEGNTIYF. The CDR3 nucleotides are TGTGCCAGCTCATCTCGGACAGAAGGAAACACCATATATTTT.

This clonotype appeared many times. The chain joins TRBV7-2 to TRBJ1-5; TRBD1 matches 8 bases. Trimming took 5 bases from V and 3 from J; bases not matched to a gene: 6. The CDR3 covers 15 residues. Germline values: CDR1 SGHTA, CDR2 FQGNSA. The CDR3 here is CASSMGQEINQPQHF. The CDR3 DNA is TGTGCCAGCAGCATGGGACAGGAGATCAATCAGCCCCAGCATTTT.

This clonotype was seen a few times. The chain carries TRBV6-5 and TRBJ1-5; a weak D match, TRBD1 (5 bases). Deletions cut 0 bases from V and 9 bases from J, with 12 bases between. This CDR3 spans 14 amino acids. The V gene's germline CDR1 is MNHEY and CDR2 SVGAGI. CDR3 coding DNA: TGTGCCAGCAGTTACTCTCAGGGCCAGGGGCCCCAGCATTTT. Residues: CASSYSQGQGPQHF.

This clonotype showed up just once. The gene calls are TRBV20-1 and TRBJ2-5, with D perhaps matching TRBD2 (7 bases). The V and J ends lost 0 bases and 2 bases respectively, with 10 bases between them. CDR3 length: 14 amino acids. Looked up from germline, CDR1 is DFQATT and CDR2 is SNEGSKA (reference sequence). The CDR3 region is CSAREAGAQETQYF. The CDR3, as DNA: TGCAGTGCTAGAGAGGCGGGGGCGCAAGAGACCCAGTACTTC.

This sequence joins TRBV18 and TRBJ1-1; TRBD1 is a possible D gene (5 bases). V was cut by 4 bases and J by 5 bases, with 8 bases left in between. The CDR3 is made up of 12 amino acids. Per germline, CDR1 KGHSH and CDR2 LQKENI. CDR3 sequence (DNA): TGTGCCAGCTCACAAAGGGGTACTGAAGCTTTCTTT. It translates to CASSQRGTEAFF.

This clonotype was seen only a few times. J is TRBJ1-5 and V is TRBV6-2 or TRBV6-3; D not certain. There are 13 residues in the CDR3. The V end lost 0 bases, the J end lost 1 base, and 1 base lay between the germline ends. CDR1 and CDR2 from the germline V gene are MNHEY and SVGEGT. CDR3 protein: CASSYSSNQPQHF. The CDR3 DNA sequence: TGTGCCAGCAGTTACTCGAGCAATCAGCCCCAGCATTTT.

This clonotype was observed a handful of times. The chain's CDR3 is CASSQPGQGRNYEQYF. The CDR3 nucleotides are TGCGCCAGCAGCCAACCGGGACAGGGAAGGAACTACGAGCAGTACTTC. This chain connects TRBV4-1 to TRBJ2-7; TRBD1 aligns across 9 bases. The V segment lost 2 bases and the J segment 3 bases; nucleotides outside the gene matches: 8. CDR3 length: 16 residues. The germline V gene encodes CDR1 MGHRA and CDR2 YSYEKL.

There are many counts of this clonotype. The chain uses TRBV25-1 and TRBJ2-7, with unresolved D. Per germline, CDR1 MGHDK and CDR2 SYGVNS. V was trimmed by 3 bases and J by 3 bases, leaving 9 bases between them. The CDR3 runs to 13 residues. In DNA, the CDR3 is TGTGCCAGCAGTGACATGGGGAACTACGAGCAGTACTTC. Amino acids: CASSDMGNYEQYF.

The table lists this clonotype with many counts. The V and J genes are TRBV29-1 and TRBJ2-7, with D possibly matching TRBD1 (5 bases). Between the trimmed V and J ends, which lost 7 bases and 0 bases, there was a span of 13 bases. Germline CDR1 and CDR2: SQVTM and ANQGSEA. The CDR3 runs 13 residues. CDR3 sequence (DNA): TGCAGCGCTACAATCGACAGCTCCTACGAGCAGTACTTC. Its translation: CSATIDSSYEQYF.

This chain connects TRBV19 to TRBJ2-7; 9 positions match TRBD1. Unmatched junction bases numbered 9, after V lost 6 bases and J lost 3 bases. From germline, CDR1 is LNHDA and CDR2 SQIVND (reference sequence). The CDR3 extends over 15 amino acids. CDR3 bases: TGTGCCAGTAGAGAGGACAGGGGATCCATCTACGAGCAGTACTTC. It is translated as CASREDRGSIYEQYF.

The chain has TRBV7-2 and TRBJ2-2; the D call may be TRBD1 or TRBD2 (5 bases each). The CDR3 consists of 15 residues. V was clipped by 4 bases and J by 6 bases, with 15 bases between them. Germline values: CDR1 SGHTA, CDR2 FQGNSA. This CDR3 reads CASSSPGPGAGELFF. The CDR3 DNA reads as TGTGCCAGCAGCTCACCGGGACCTGGGGCCGGGGAGCTGTTTTTT.

There are many counts of this clonotype. This chain connects TRBV29-1 to TRBJ1-1; D is uncertain. V was cut by 7 bases and J by 12 bases, with 21 bases left in between. Germline CDR1 SQVTM, CDR2 ANQGSEA. The CDR3 is made up of 12 amino acids. CDR3 nucleotides: TGCAGCGGCAACGAAGACGGGAAGTATACTTTCTTT. This translates into CSGNEDGKYTFF.

In regard to this clonotype: It may be a read error: a sequence one base away is much more abundant. The V gene is TRBV20-1, the J gene TRBJ1-2; possible D gene TRBD1, 6 bases. Germline CDR1 DFQATT, CDR2 SNEGSKA (reference sequence). This CDR3 is built from 14 residues. Here the CDR3 reads CSAREYRVDYCYTF. The CDR3 DNA reads TGCAGTGCTAGAGAATACAGGGTTGACTATTGCTACACCTTC.

In this sample, this clonotype turned up many times. The genes are TRBV10-3 and TRBJ2-1; D possibly corresponds to TRBD1 (6 bases). The germline CDR1 and CDR2 sequences are ENHRY and SYGVKD. The CDR3 is made up of 15 amino acids. Trimming shortened V by 3 bases and J by 6 bases, and 15 bases separated the two germline ends. CDR3 coding DNA: TGTGCCATCAGTGACCCCAGGGGACGAAGCAATGAGCAGTTCTTC. Translating gives CAISDPRGRSNEQFF.

CDR3 bases: TGTGCCAGCAGTGAAACGGTACTTTCTGACGGAAACACCATATATTTT. Protein: CASSETVLSDGNTIYF. The V gene is TRBV6-1, the J gene TRBJ1-3; D not resolved. CDR1 MNHNS and CDR2 SASEGT come from the germline V gene. The CDR3 contains 16 residues. The V and J ends lost 2 bases and 4 bases respectively, with 15 bases between them.

This clonotype was observed at least ten times. This chain joins TRBV27 and TRBJ1-1, with 9 positions matching TRBD1. The CDR3 runs 14 residues. Trimming cost V 4 bases and J 3 bases; bases outside gene matches: 3. Germline CDR1 reads MNHEY; CDR2 reads SMNVEV (reference sequence). The CDR3 loop reads CASSSRDRDTEAFF. The CDR3 region has the DNA TGTGCCAGCAGTTCCCGGGACAGGGACACTGAAGCTTTCTTT.

CDR3 bases: TGTGCCAGCAGTTACTCAGGGGGCGAGTACGAGCAGTACTTC. Its protein is CASSYSGGEYEQYF. J is TRBJ2-7 and V is TRBV6-6; 7 bases are a match to TRBD1. The V gene end was trimmed by 0 bases and the J gene end by 4 bases; junction bases not matched to a gene: 3. This CDR3 comprises 14 residues. Per germline, CDR1 MNHNY and CDR2 SVGAGI (reference sequence).

This clonotype has a handful of counts. The J gene is TRBJ2-1, the V gene TRBV10-3, with 11 positions matching TRBD2. Germline V gene sequence: CDR1 ENHRY, CDR2 SYGVKD. The CDR3 is made up of 18 amino acids. V was pared by 4 bases and J by 7 bases, with 15 bases of the junction left unmatched. The chain's CDR3 is CAISGNSGRAHLENEQFF. Here the CDR3 DNA reads TGTGCCATCAGTGGGAATAGCGGGAGGGCCCATTTGGAGAATGAGCAGTTCTTC.

Ten or more counts support this clonotype. The V and J genes are TRBV7-9 and TRBJ1-5; 8 bases are a match to TRBD1. V lost 5 bases, J lost 4 bases, and 7 bases stayed unmatched. The germline CDR1 and CDR2 sequences are SEHNR and FQNEAQ (reference sequence). The CDR3 loop spans 15 amino acids. Here the CDR3 DNA reads TGTGCCAGCAGCCCTGGGGGGACAGGTAATCAGCCCCAGCATTTT. Translating gives CASSPGGTGNQPQHF.

This clonotype was seen repeatedly, ten times or more. The chain employs TRBV29-1 and TRBJ1-1, with TRBD1 identical over 7 bases. The length of the CDR3 is 14 residues. V gave up 2 bases and J gave up 3 bases; unmatched junction bases: 6. Looked up from germline, CDR1 is SQVTM and CDR2 is ANQGSEA. CDR3 residues: CSVEPRDSYTEAFF. The DNA of the CDR3 is TGCAGCGTTGAACCCCGGGACAGCTACACTGAAGCTTTCTTT.

At least ten counts were recorded for this clonotype. The chain links TRBV5-1 to TRBJ2-7; D uncertain. V lost 0 bases to trimming and J lost 6 bases, with 7 bases between them. Germline-derived CDR1 and CDR2 are SGHRS and YFSETQ. CDR3 size: 12 residues. This CDR3 reads CASSLVGSEQYF. In DNA, the CDR3 is TGCGCCAGCAGCTTGGTTGGTAGCGAGCAGTACTTC.

This chain joins TRBV24-1 and TRBJ1-5, with D possibly matching TRBD1 (6 bases). Germline V CDR1 and CDR2: KGHDR, SFDVKD. V was shortened by 5 bases and J by 7 bases, with 11 bases between the two germline ends. The CDR3 consists of 13 residues. CDR3 in amino acids: CATSVGGGQPQHF. In DNA form, the CDR3 reads TGTGCCACCAGTGTGGGGGGCGGGCAGCCCCAGCATTTT.

The rearrangement joins TRBV10-3 to TRBJ2-5; 9 bases line up with TRBD2. Per the germline V gene, CDR1 is ENHRY and CDR2 is SYGVKD. Trimming removed 4 bases from V and 3 bases from J; junction bases left unmatched: 6. This CDR3 region has 15 residues. This CDR3 reads CAISAGSGSEETQYF. For the CDR3, the DNA is TGTGCCATCAGTGCGGGTAGCGGGAGTGAAGAGACCCAGTACTTC.

The chain carries TRBV27 and TRBJ2-5; 10 bases line up with TRBD1. Trimming cost V 3 bases and J 4 bases; bases outside gene matches: 11. The CDR3 sequence is 17 residues long. The germline CDR1 and CDR2 sequences are MNHEY and SMNVEV (reference sequence). This CDR3 is CASSFLRGTGVIETQYF. In nucleotides, the CDR3 is TGTGCCAGCAGTTTTCTTCGCGGGACAGGGGTTATAGAGACCCAGTACTTC.

Worth noting for this clonotype: Since a much larger clone is just one base distant, this may be a read error. The chain is built from TRBV20-1 and TRBJ1-6; 8 bases are shared with TRBD1. This CDR3 comprises 15 residues. From germline, CDR1 is DFQATT and CDR2 SNEGSKA (reference sequence). The CDR3 sequence is CSATDRGTGNSPLPF. DNA for the CDR3: TGCAGTGCTACCGACAGGGGAACGGGGAATTCACCCCTCCCCTTT.

The chain links TRBV4-3 to TRBJ2-6, with a possible D match to TRBD2 (5 bases). The CDR3 length is 17 residues. The V gene's germline CDR1 is LGHNA and CDR2 YSLEER. The V gene lost 0 bases and the J gene lost 0 bases, with 9 bases spanning the gap. For the CDR3, the DNA is TGCGCCAGCAGCCAAGATCGGGGTTTCTCTGGGGCCAACGTCCTGACTTTC. This codes for CASSQDRGFSGANVLTF.

This clonotype was seen at least ten times. This chain joins TRBV7-9 and TRBJ2-7; D is perhaps TRBD2 (6 bases). The CDR3 totals 15 residues. The germline CDR1 and CDR2 sequences are SEHNR and FQNEAQ (reference sequence). V lost 1 base to trimming and J lost 2 bases, with 12 bases between them. The CDR3 DNA sequence: TGTGCCAGCAGCTTAGACGGGGGAGGCACCTACGAGCAGTACTTC. It specifies CASSLDGGGTYEQYF.